Detailed here is one T cell receptor (beta chain). The data stem from a study of blood T cell repertoires in COVID-19. Per the original data handling: The assay estimated nucleated cells by amplifying reference gene primers. Profiling relied on immunoSEQ multiplex PCR, and the TCRdb table lists in-frame clones only, not all of them. V and J calls and clone size follow that table, whereas D and trimming were derived from the DNA. The table lists fewer than 350,000 clones, roughly 90% of them singletons. The V gene lost 5 bases and the J gene lost 7 bases, with 17 bases spanning the gap. The germline V gene has CDR1 LNHDA and CDR2 SQIVND (reference sequence). This CDR3 has 14 residues.

The sample taken for sequencing was peripheral blood. The gene calls are TRBV19 and TRBJ1-2; D is uncertain. This TCR was sampled from a man between 18 and 35 years old with active or convalescent COVID-19. The CDR3, as DNA: TGTGCCAGTAGTCAAATCGTCCTGTTTAGTGGCTACACCTTC. This codes for CASSQIVLFSGYTF. The full variable domain, completed using reference TRBV19 and TRBJ1-2, is DGGITQSPKYLFRKEGQNVTLSCEQNLNHDAMYWYRQDPGQGLRLIYYSQIVNDFQKGDIAEGYSVSREKKESFPLTVTSAQKNPTAFYLCASSQIVLFSGYTFGSGTRLTVV.